Described below is a single T cell receptor (beta chain) sequence and its context. This CDR3 region has 14 residues. Germline-derived CDR1 and CDR2 are MNHEY and SVGAGI. V lost 0 bases and J lost 5; bases outside the gene matches: 2. The data belong to a study of blood T cells in healthy people across ages. A second PCR, run for about 6 to 12 cycles, used a sample-barcoded 5' primer plus a J-beta primer mix. TCRdb re-analysed the 5' RACE reads in MiXCR, keeping a single row per CDR3 protein. The table shows 750,000 to 950,000 distinct CDR3 sequences, with about 26% occurring only once. The same sample was also studied in work on T cells of mothers and their children.

The chain carries TRBV6-5 and TRBJ2-7; 9 bases are a match to TRBD1. Sequencing input: blood. This receptor was taken from a boy younger than 18 in good health. DNA for the CDR3: TGTGCCAGCAGTTACTCCCGGGACAGGGACGAGCAGTACTTC. Its protein is CASSYSRDRDEQYF.